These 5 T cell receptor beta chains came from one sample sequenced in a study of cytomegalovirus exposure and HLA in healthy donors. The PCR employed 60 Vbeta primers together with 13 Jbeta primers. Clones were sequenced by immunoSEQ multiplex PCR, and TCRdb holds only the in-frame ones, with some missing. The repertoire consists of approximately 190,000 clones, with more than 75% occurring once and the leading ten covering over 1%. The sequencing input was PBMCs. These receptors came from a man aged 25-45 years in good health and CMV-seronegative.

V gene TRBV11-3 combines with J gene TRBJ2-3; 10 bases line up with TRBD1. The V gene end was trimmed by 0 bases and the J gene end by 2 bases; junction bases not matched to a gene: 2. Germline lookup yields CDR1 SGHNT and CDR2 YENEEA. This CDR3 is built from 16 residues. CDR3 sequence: CASSLDGTGATDTQYF. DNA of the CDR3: TGTGCCAGCAGCTTAGACGGGACAGGGGCCACAGATACGCAGTATTTT.

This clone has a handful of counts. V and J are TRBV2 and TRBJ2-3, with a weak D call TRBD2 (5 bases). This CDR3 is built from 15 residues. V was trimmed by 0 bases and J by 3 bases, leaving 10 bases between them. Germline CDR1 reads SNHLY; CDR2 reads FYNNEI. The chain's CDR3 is CASSEAGRRTDTQYF. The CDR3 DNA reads TGTGCCAGCAGTGAAGCGGGTCGGAGGACAGATACGCAGTATTTT. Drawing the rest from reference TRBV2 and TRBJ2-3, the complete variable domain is EPEVTQTPSHQVTQMGQEVILRCVPISNHLYFYWYRQILGQKVEFLVSFYNNEISEKSEIFDDQFSVERPDGSNFTLKIRSTKLEDSAMYFCASSEAGRRTDTQYFGPGTRLTVL.

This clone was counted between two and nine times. For the CDR3, the DNA is TGTGCCAGCAGCCCCACCCCCGGCAATGAGCAGTTCTTC. Encoded protein: CASSPTPGNEQFF. J is TRBJ2-1 and V is TRBV7-2; no clear D. This CDR3 has 13 residues. V shed 5 bases and J shed 6 bases, with 11 bases lying between them. Germline CDR1 SGHTA, CDR2 FQGNSA.

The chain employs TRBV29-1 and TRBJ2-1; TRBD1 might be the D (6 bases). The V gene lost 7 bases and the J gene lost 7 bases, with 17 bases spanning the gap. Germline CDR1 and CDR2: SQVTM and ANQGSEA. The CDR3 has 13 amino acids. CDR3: CSGETGTTNEQFF. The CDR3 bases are TGCAGCGGGGAGACGGGGACAACGAATGAGCAGTTCTTC.

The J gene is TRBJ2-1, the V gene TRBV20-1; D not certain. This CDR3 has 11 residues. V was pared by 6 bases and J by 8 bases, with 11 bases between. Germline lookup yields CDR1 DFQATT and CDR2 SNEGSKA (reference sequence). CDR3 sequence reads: CSAVLLDEQFF. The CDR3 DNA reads TGCAGTGCCGTCCTCCTAGATGAGCAGTTCTTC.